This T cell receptor beta chain originates from a study of blood T cell repertoires in COVID-19. As processed by the authors: Cell counts per sample came from amplifying reference gene primers. Assay used: immunoSEQ multiplex PCR; TCRdb lists only in-frame clones, some missing. V and J calls and clone size are copied from that table; D and trimming were computed from the DNA. The sample lists over 450,000 clones, approximately 88% occurring once. With 0 bases removed from V and 0 bases from J, the gap between germline ends came to 9 bases. Germline lookup yields CDR1 WNHNN and CDR2 SYGVQD (reference sequence). There are 16 residues in the CDR3.

This sequence joins TRBV10-1 and TRBJ2-1; tentatively, D is TRBD2 (5 bases). This clonotype was obtained from a woman aged 45-59 years with COVID-19, enrolled during active disease. Sample: peripheral blood. CDR3: CASSESVRASYNEQFF. CDR3 bases: TGCGCCAGCAGTGAGTCGGTGCGGGCCTCCTACAATGAGCAGTTCTTC.